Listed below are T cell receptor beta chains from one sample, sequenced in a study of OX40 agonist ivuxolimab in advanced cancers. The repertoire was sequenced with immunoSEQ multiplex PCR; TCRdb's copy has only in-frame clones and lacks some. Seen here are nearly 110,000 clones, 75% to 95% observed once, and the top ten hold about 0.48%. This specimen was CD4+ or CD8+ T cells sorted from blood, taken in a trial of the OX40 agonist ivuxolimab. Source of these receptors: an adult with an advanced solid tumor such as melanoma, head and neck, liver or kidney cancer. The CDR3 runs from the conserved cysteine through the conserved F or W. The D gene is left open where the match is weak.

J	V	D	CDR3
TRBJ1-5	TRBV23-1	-	CASFQSRAPWGNQPQHF
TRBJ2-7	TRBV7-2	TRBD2	CASSLERLAGASIYEQYF
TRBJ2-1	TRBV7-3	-	CASGNPNEQFF
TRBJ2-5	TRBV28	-	CASSGRDPRSETQYF
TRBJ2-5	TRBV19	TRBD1	CASQTGGAGETQYF
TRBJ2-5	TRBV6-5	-	CASSYSGGQETQYF
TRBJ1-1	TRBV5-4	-	CASSPDLTVGKEAFF
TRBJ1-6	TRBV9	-	CASSVAGGTYNSPLHF
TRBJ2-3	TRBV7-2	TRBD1	CASSLFGGQGTDTQYF
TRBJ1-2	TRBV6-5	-	CASSESRSNYGYTF
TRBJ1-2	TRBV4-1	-	CASSHGADDYGYTF
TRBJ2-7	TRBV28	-	CASSVSGTPEQYF
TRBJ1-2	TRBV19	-	CASSIRDTEIYGYTF
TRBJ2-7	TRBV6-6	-	CASRTNYEQYF
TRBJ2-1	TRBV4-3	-	CASSQEVTGGFPYNEQFF
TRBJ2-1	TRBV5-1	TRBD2	CASSLAWGLAGDEQFF
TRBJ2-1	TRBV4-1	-	CASSQPSSYNEQFF